Each of the 27 T cell receptor beta chains below was sequenced from the same sample in a study of regulatory T cells in long-lasting Graves disease. Investigators prepared the TCR beta libraries by applying iRepertoire HTBI primers and Arm-PCR of CDR3 regions. TCRdb independently ran MiXCR on the multiplex PCR reads; one entry per CDR3 protein. The sample consists of fewer than 550,000 distinct CDR3 sequences, more than 15% of them appearing once. Described time point: newly diagnosed GD, antithyroid drugs for less than 3 months. RNA from PBMCs was the source of the TCR library. These data were also filed under a second study, of T cells in Graves' hyperthyroidism and ophthalmopathy.

Here the sequenced sample was peripheral blood mononuclear cells (PBMCs), taken at new diagnosis, from a patient treated with antithyroid drugs. All receptors derive from a woman between 40 and 65 years old with Graves disease.

The chain is built from TRBV3-1 and TRBJ1-1; D is ambiguous. V was cut by 3 bases and J by 10 bases, with 21 bases left in between. The germline gives CDR1 LGHDT, CDR2 YNNKEL (reference sequence). This CDR3 spans 15 amino acids. The CDR3 nucleotides read TGTGCCAGCAGCCAGTTAAGTCTTGCAGGCCCCGGAGCTTTCTTT. As protein: CASSQLSLAGPGAFF.

This clonotype was counted ten times or more. The chain carries TRBV12-3 or TRBV12-4 and TRBJ1-2, with D hard to call. The ends were cut back, 4 bases at V and 5 bases at J, with 11 bases in the middle. The CDR3 length is 13 residues. In DNA form, the CDR3 reads TGTGCCAGCAGTTCCACTGCGAGTTATGGCTACACCTTC. Protein product: CASSSTASYGYTF.

The chain has TRBV5-1 and TRBJ2-7, with D perhaps being TRBD1 or TRBD2 (5 bases each). V lost 3 bases, J lost 3 bases, and 13 bases lay in between. The CDR3 extends over 14 amino acids. Germline CDR1 is SGHRS and CDR2 is YFSETQ. The CDR3 sequence is CASSSSGRSYEQYF. In DNA form, the CDR3 reads TGCGCCAGCAGCTCCTCGGGACGGAGCTACGAGCAGTACTTC. Combining the CDR3 with reference TRBV5-1 and TRBJ2-7 gives the whole variable domain KAGVTQTPRYLIKTRGQQVTLSCSPISGHRSVSWYQQTPGQGLQFLFEYFSETQRNKGNFPGRFSGRQFSNSRSEMNVSTLELGDSALYLCASSSSGRSYEQYFGPGTRLTVT.

This clonotype was picked up many times. V usage is TRBV20-1 and J usage is TRBJ1-1; 9 bases are a match to TRBD1. The CDR3 is 12 amino acids. The germline gives CDR1 DFQATT, CDR2 SNEGSKA (reference sequence). After removal of 2 bases from V and 10 bases from J, the junction contained 5 bases not matched to a gene. The CDR3, as DNA: TGCAGTGCTAGACTCGAGACAGGGGGAGCTTTCTTT. Protein sequence: CSARLETGGAFF.

The chain uses TRBV5-1 and TRBJ2-5, with D possibly being TRBD2 (5 bases). This CDR3 spans 16 amino acids. The germline gives CDR1 SGHRS, CDR2 YFSETQ. Trimming took off 1 base at V and 4 bases at J, with 17 bases between the two ends. The CDR3 protein is CASSLSPTGSGETQYF. As DNA, the CDR3 is TGCGCCAGCAGCTTGAGTCCCACGGGGTCGGGAGAGACCCAGTACTTC. The full variable domain, in which reference TRBV5-1 and TRBJ2-5 provide the parts outside the CDR3, is KAGVTQTPRYLIKTRGQQVTLSCSPISGHRSVSWYQQTPGQGLQFLFEYFSETQRNKGNFPGRFSGRQFSNSRSEMNVSTLELGDSALYLCASSLSPTGSGETQYFGPGTRLLVL.

Many counts were recorded for this clonotype. The chain joins TRBV29-1 to TRBJ2-5; 11 bases map to TRBD2. The trim removed 3 bases at V and 4 bases at J, leaving 13 bases unmatched. CDR1 SQVTM and CDR2 ANQGSEA come from the germline V gene. CDR3 length equals 17 residues. The CDR3 is CSVERQLLAGGRETQYF. CDR3 nucleotide sequence: TGCAGCGTTGAGAGGCAGCTTCTAGCGGGGGGTCGAGAGACCCAGTACTTC.

This clonotype was observed at least ten times. The chain combines TRBV12-3 or TRBV12-4 with TRBJ1-1; D is ambiguous. V was clipped by 7 bases and J by 11 bases, with 17 bases between them. This CDR3 spans 12 amino acids. CDR3 in amino acids: CASKPSGGGAFF. CDR3 coding DNA: TGTGCCAGCAAACCGAGTGGTGGAGGGGCTTTCTTT.

This clonotype appeared many times. The genes are TRBV12-5 and TRBJ1-4, with unresolved D. With 6 bases removed from V and 12 bases from J, the gap between germline ends came to 17 bases. The germline CDR1 and CDR2 sequences are LGHNT and FRNRAP. CDR3 length equals 13 residues. In DNA form, the CDR3 reads TGTGCTAGTGGCCCGCTGGGTGTAGGAGAACTGTTTTTT. It translates to CASGPLGVGELFF.

The chain is built from TRBV18 and TRBJ1-1; D is uncertain. The germline V gene encodes CDR1 KGHSH and CDR2 LQKENI. V lost 2 bases to trimming and J lost 1 base, with 14 bases between them. The CDR3 has 16 amino acids. The CDR3 bases are TGTGCCAGCTCACCATACTTTACAGAGGCGAACACTGAAGCTTTCTTT. Protein product: CASSPYFTEANTEAFF.

This clonotype was picked up a small number of times. J is TRBJ2-1 and V is TRBV4-2, with 16 bases fitting TRBD2. CDR3 size: 18 residues. Germline lookup yields CDR1 LGHNA and CDR2 YNFKEQ. Germline trimming cut 3 bases from V and 5 bases from J; bases unmatched to any gene: 7. CDR3: CASSQGTSGGAADNEQFF. CDR3 coding DNA: TGTGCCAGCAGCCAGGGGACTAGCGGGGGGGCCGCGGACAATGAGCAGTTCTTC.

This clonotype was picked up many times. The chain employs TRBV6-1 and TRBJ2-7; 9 positions match TRBD1. Germline assignment: CDR1 MNHNS and CDR2 SASEGT. With V trimmed by 3 bases and J by 6 bases, 3 bases remained unmatched. This CDR3 has 13 residues. Here the CDR3 DNA reads TGTGCCAGCAGTGAGGGGACAGGGATCGAGCAGTACTTC. It is translated as CASSEGTGIEQYF.

This clonotype was recorded many times. V usage is TRBV5-6 and J usage is TRBJ1-1; no clear D gene. V was pared by 2 bases and J by 4 bases, with 9 bases between. The CDR3 has 13 residues. Germline CDR1 is SGHDT and CDR2 is YYEEEE. This CDR3 reads CASSFRAGTEAFF. In DNA form, the CDR3 reads TGTGCCAGCAGCTTTCGGGCCGGCACTGAAGCTTTCTTT.

The rearrangement links TRBV6-2 or TRBV6-3 to TRBJ2-4; weak D call: TRBD1 (5 bases). The ends were cut back, 8 bases at V and 15 bases at J, with 20 bases in the middle. The CDR3 is 12 amino acids. Germline V gene sequence: CDR1 MNHEY, CDR2 SVGEGT. CDR3: CASLEPGQSRYF. The DNA for the CDR3 is TGTGCCAGCCTGGAACCAGGGCAGAGCAGGTACTTC.

This clonotype was found a few times. The chain carries TRBV14 and TRBJ1-4; D is unclear. The V end lost 1 base, the J end lost 7 bases, and 7 bases lay between the germline ends. The CDR3 runs to 13 residues. Looked up from germline, CDR1 is SGHDN and CDR2 is FVKESK. The CDR3 nucleotides read TGTGCCAGCAGCCAAGTTTTGGGTGAAAAACTGTTTTTT. This sequence encodes CASSQVLGEKLFF.

This clonotype was picked up many times. The V and J genes are TRBV18 and TRBJ2-3; perhaps TRBD2 as D (6 bases). The V end lost 0 bases, the J end lost 4 bases, and 11 bases lay between the germline ends. This CDR3 has 15 residues. Germline loops: CDR1 KGHSH, CDR2 LQKENI. CDR3 loop: CASSPPPRGSDTQYF. Written as DNA, the CDR3 is TGTGCCAGCTCACCACCCCCGCGGGGTTCAGATACGCAGTATTTT.

This clonotype was counted only a few times. The chain recombines TRBV5-1 with TRBJ1-4, with 9 bases fitting TRBD1. CDR1 SGHRS and CDR2 YFSETQ come from the germline V gene. V lost 5 bases and J lost 10; bases outside the gene matches: 6. The CDR3 contains 13 residues. CDR3 sequence (DNA): TGCGCCAGCAGTCCGGGACAGGGAGGAAAACTGTTTTTT. Its translation: CASSPGQGGKLFF.

This clonotype was seen a handful of times. The rearrangement joins TRBV20-1 to TRBJ2-2; D assignment may be TRBD1 or TRBD2 (6 bases each). CDR1 and CDR2 (germline): DFQATT, SNEGSKA (reference sequence). This CDR3 spans 16 amino acids. With 6 bases removed from V and 0 bases from J, the gap between germline ends came to 17 bases. Here the CDR3 DNA reads TGCAGTGCCAGACGTCCGGGGGCGGCGAACACCGGGGAGCTGTTTTTT. This codes for CSARRPGAANTGELFF.

This clonotype was picked up a small number of times. This may be a read error, as it is one base from a much larger clone. This chain connects TRBV12-3 or TRBV12-4 to TRBJ1-5; D is unresolved. This CDR3 has 13 amino acids. CDR3 sequence (DNA): TGTGCCAGCAGCTATGAACGGACTCAGCCCCAGCGTTTT. It specifies CASSYERTQPQRF.

This clonotype was detected only a few times. The chain couples TRBV2 to TRBJ1-2; 8 bases map to TRBD1. The junction had 13 bases not matched to a gene; V was cut back by 10 bases and J by 3 bases. The CDR3 contains 15 residues. CDR1 and CDR2 (germline): SNHLY, FYNNEI. Here the CDR3 DNA reads TGTGCCAACGGACAGGGCCCGATGGGGCACTATGGCTACACCTTC. Its translation: CANGQGPMGHYGYTF.

This sequence joins TRBV10-2 and TRBJ1-2; no clear D. CDR3 length equals 13 residues. V was clipped by 6 bases and J by 8 bases, with 16 bases between them. Germline V gene data show CDR1 as WSHSY and CDR2 as SAAADI. The CDR3 protein is CASSKTDFKGYTF. Written as DNA, the CDR3 is TGCGCCAGCAGCAAGACGGATTTTAAAGGCTACACCTTC.

Concerning this clonotype itself: A much larger clone is a single base away; this may be a read error. V gene TRBV3-1 combines with J gene TRBJ1-1; 7 nucleotides align to TRBD1. Germline values: CDR1 LGHDT, CDR2 YNNKEL (reference sequence). The CDR3 loop spans 13 amino acids. The CDR3 is CAGSQVRGVSAFF. In DNA form, the CDR3 reads TGTGCCGGCAGCCAAGTCAGGGGGGTTTCGGCTTTCTTT.

This clonotype was seen repeatedly, ten times or more. The rearrangement links TRBV2 to TRBJ1-1; tentative D call: TRBD1 (6 bases). Germline CDR1 and CDR2: SNHLY and FYNNEI. Deletions cut 2 bases from V and 4 bases from J, with 11 bases between. This CDR3 spans 14 amino acids. CDR3: CASSELGAGTEAFF. CDR3 coding DNA: TGTGCCAGCAGTGAACTGGGGGCAGGCACTGAAGCTTTCTTT.

This clonotype was picked up a small number of times. The J gene is TRBJ2-3, the V gene TRBV5-4, with TRBD1 matching over 7 bases. Germline V gene data show CDR1 as SGHNT and CDR2 as YYREEE (reference sequence). Trimming took 5 bases from V and 6 from J; bases not matched to a gene: 18. The CDR3 has 17 amino acids. The CDR3 loop reads CASSRPGTVGLWDTQYF. DNA of the CDR3: TGTGCCAGCAGTCGCCCCGGGACAGTTGGACTTTGGGATACGCAGTATTTT.

The chain employs TRBV7-2 and TRBJ1-5, with D possibly TRBD1 on 5 matching bases. The length of the CDR3 is 15 residues. V gave up 5 bases and J gave up 0 bases, with 11 bases separating them. Germline V gives CDR1 SGHTA, CDR2 FQGNSA. CDR3 DNA sequence: TGTGCCAGCAGCCCGCTGGGACGTAGCAATCAGCCCCAGCATTTT. Translation gives CASSPLGRSNQPQHF.

Ten or more counts support this clonotype. The rearrangement joins TRBV6-5 to TRBJ1-1; possibly TRBD1 for D (6 bases). Germline V gives CDR1 MNHEY, CDR2 SVGAGI. The CDR3 is 12 amino acids. Trimming cost V 4 bases and J 8 bases, with 11 bases left between them. For the CDR3, the DNA is TGTGCCAGCAGTTGGGACAATCAAGAAGCTTTCTTT. Translation: CASSWDNQEAFF.

This clonotype was detected only a few times. The V gene is TRBV19, the J gene TRBJ1-1, with a weak D call TRBD1 (5 bases). Germline V CDR1 and CDR2: LNHDA, SQIVND (reference sequence). The germline V and J ends were trimmed by 4 bases and 5 bases, with 20 bases remaining between them. The CDR3 has 16 amino acids. CDR3 nucleotides: TGTGCCAGTAGTACCCCAGGGAGGTTCTCTACAACTGAAGCTTTCTTT. Translation gives CASSTPGRFSTTEAFF.

This clonotype has ten or more counts. This chain joins TRBV2 and TRBJ1-4, with 7 bases lining up with TRBD1. The junction had 8 bases not matched to a gene; V was cut back by 8 bases and J by 5 bases. The CDR3 length is 14 residues. Germline V CDR1 and CDR2: SNHLY, FYNNEI. The CDR3 DNA reads TGTGCCAGCGCGGACAGGCTATTGAATGAAAAACTGTTTTTT. Amino acids: CASADRLLNEKLFF. Looking up the rest from reference TRBV2 and TRBJ1-4 gives the full variable domain: EPEVTQTPSHQVTQMGQEVILRCVPISNHLYFYWYRQILGQKVEFLVSFYNNEISEKSEIFDDQFSVERPDGSNFTLKIRSTKLEDSAMYFCASADRLLNEKLFFGSGTQLSVL.